A selection of T cell receptor beta chains follows, all from one sample in a study of blood T cell repertoires in COVID-19. Sequenced by immunoSEQ multiplex PCR; TCRdb stores in-frame clones only, minus some. The sample shows some 200,000 clones, approximately 82% of them seen only once. Source material: peripheral blood. These receptors were taken from a woman between 40 and 55 years old who had recovered from COVID-19. The CDR3 runs from the conserved cysteine through the conserved F or W. The order of the fields is clone size, D gene, J gene, V gene, CDR3 protein, CDR3 DNA. D genes are given only for firm matches. Clone size is shown for a subset of rows, as once, few, many or a class of expanded clone.

-	TRBD1	TRBJ1-1	TRBV9	CASSVGLGTGGDTEAFF	TGTGCCAGCAGCGTAGGACTCGGGACAGGGGGGGACACTGAAGCTTTCTTT
-	-	TRBJ2-2	TRBV9	CASSVVSGAGELFF	TGTGCCAGCAGCGTAGTGTCCGGGGCCGGGGAGCTGTTTTTT
-	-	TRBJ1-1	TRBV5-1	CASSLGAENTEAFF	TGCGCCAGCAGCCTAGGAGCTGAGAACACTGAAGCTTTCTTT
-	-	TRBJ2-1	TRBV7-2	CASSLSAGTNSYNEQFF	TGTGCCAGCAGCCTCAGTGCCGGGACAAACTCCTACAATGAGCAGTTCTTC
once	TRBD1	TRBJ1-2	TRBV6-1	CASSEAGQGYYGYTF	TGTGCCAGCAGTGAAGCGGGACAGGGCTACTATGGCTACACCTTC
few	-	TRBJ2-7	TRBV5-5	CASSLSPGDYEQYF	TGTGCCAGCAGCTTGTCTCCGGGGGATTACGAGCAGTACTTC
many	-	TRBJ1-3	TRBV19	CASIDGGSGNTIYF	TGTGCCAGTATCGACGGAGGGTCTGGAAACACCATATATTTT
-	TRBD2	TRBJ2-7	TRBV10-3	CAISGTSGVDEQYF	TGTGCCATCAGTGGGACTAGCGGGGTTGACGAGCAGTACTTC
-	-	TRBJ1-5	TRBV7-8	CASSLVGGVGSNQPQHF	TGTGCCAGCAGCTTAGTAGGAGGGGTAGGCAGCAATCAGCCCCAGCATTTT
-	-	TRBJ1-4	TRBV5-1	CASSLETDNEKLFF	TGCGCCAGCAGCTTGGAGACAGATAATGAAAAACTGTTTTTT
-	TRBD1	TRBJ2-7	TRBV5-1	CASSTSRDRVTYEQYF	TGCGCCAGCAGCACCAGCCGGGACAGGGTAACCTACGAGCAGTACTTC
-	-	TRBJ2-7	TRBV6-1	CASSEYGGDYEQYF	TGTGCCAGCAGTGAATATGGCGGTGACTACGAGCAGTACTTC
-	TRBD1	TRBJ2-3	TRBV5-1	CASSLALDRGGADTQYF	TGCGCCAGCAGCTTGGCACTCGACAGGGGTGGGGCAGATACGCAGTATTTT
few	TRBD1	TRBJ1-5	TRBV2	CASSGQGAGNQPQHF	TGTGCCAGCAGTGGACAGGGGGCTGGCAATCAGCCCCAGCATTTT
-	-	TRBJ2-2	TRBV3-1/TRBV3-2	CASSQYITGELFF	TGTGCCAGCAGCCAATACATTACCGGGGAGCTGTTTTTT
-	-	TRBJ1-4	TRBV28	CASSLGGDEKLFF	TGTGCCAGCAGTTTAGGGGGGGATGAAAAACTGTTTTTT
-	-	TRBJ1-2	TRBV24-1	CATSGGHGYTF	TGTGCCACCAGTGGGGGGCATGGCTACACCTTC
once	-	TRBJ2-5	TRBV11-3	CASSLEFRTRVQETQYF	TGTGCCAGCAGCTTAGAGTTCCGGACTCGTGTCCAAGAGACCCAGTACTTC
-	TRBD2	TRBJ2-3	TRBV3-1/TRBV3-2	CASSDLGLAGPRGDTQYF	TGTGCCAGCAGCGATCTCGGACTAGCGGGGCCCCGGGGAGATACGCAGTATTTT
-	-	TRBJ1-2	TRBV11-2	CASSFIGEGGYTF	TGTGCCAGCAGCTTTATAGGGGAGGGTGGCTACACCTTC
few	-	TRBJ2-2	TRBV7-6	CASRDRSNTGELFF	TGTGCCAGCAGGGACAGAAGTAACACCGGGGAGCTGTTTTTT
-	TRBD2	TRBJ2-4	TRBV6-4	CASIPGAGVAKNIQYF	TGTGCCAGCATCCCAGGAGCGGGGGTTGCCAAAAACATTCAGTACTTC
-	TRBD1	TRBJ1-1	TRBV2	CASSDPGQGGSRAEAFF	TGTGCCAGCAGTGACCCCGGACAGGGCGGGTCAAGGGCTGAAGCTTTCTTT
-	TRBD1	TRBJ1-4	TRBV5-6	CASSRGQGGEKLFF	TGTGCCAGCAGCCGAGGACAGGGAGGCGAAAAACTGTTTTTT
few	TRBD1	TRBJ2-2	TRBV3-1/TRBV3-2	CASSQEAQGALNTGELFF	TGTGCCAGCAGCCAAGAAGCCCAGGGGGCCTTGAACACCGGGGAGCTGTTTTTT
-	-	TRBJ2-7	TRBV4-1	CASSQESGWYEQYF	TGCGCCAGCAGCCAAGAAAGTGGCTGGTACGAGCAGTACTTC
few	TRBD1	TRBJ1-6	TRBV2	CARGAYTGGLNSPLHF	TGTGCCAGAGGGGCATATACAGGGGGCCTTAATTCACCCCTCCACTTT
-	TRBD1	TRBJ2-7	TRBV28	CASSSHPGTGNYEQYF	TGTGCCAGCAGTTCCCATCCCGGGACAGGTAACTACGAGCAGTACTTC
-	-	TRBJ2-3	TRBV5-4	CASSTQGADTQYF	TGTGCCAGCAGCACACAGGGAGCAGATACGCAGTATTTT